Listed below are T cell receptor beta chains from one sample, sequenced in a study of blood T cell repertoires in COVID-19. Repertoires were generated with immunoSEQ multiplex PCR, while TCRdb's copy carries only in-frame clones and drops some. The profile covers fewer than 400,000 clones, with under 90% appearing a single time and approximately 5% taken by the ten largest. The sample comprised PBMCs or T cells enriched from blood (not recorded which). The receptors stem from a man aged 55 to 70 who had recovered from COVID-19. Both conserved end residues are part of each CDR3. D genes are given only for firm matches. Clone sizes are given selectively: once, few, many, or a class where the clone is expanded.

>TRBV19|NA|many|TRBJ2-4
TGTGCCAGTACAGGGGCGGACAAAAACATTCAGTACTTC
CASTGADKNIQYF
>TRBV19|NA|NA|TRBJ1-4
TGTGCCACCGGAAGTCGGACCTCCGGGAGAGAAAAACTGTTTTTT
CATGSRTSGREKLFF
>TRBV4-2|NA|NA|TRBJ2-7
TGTGCCAGCAGCCAAGAGAGGTCCCGAATACGAAGCTACGAGCAGTACTTC
CASSQERSRIRSYEQYF
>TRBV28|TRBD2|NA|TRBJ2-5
TGTGCCAGCAGTTTTTTTCCTAGCGGGAATTTTTGGGAGACCCAGTACTTC
CASSFFPSGNFWETQYF
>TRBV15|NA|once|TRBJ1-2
TGTGCCACCAGCAGAGGATCACGGGGGGAAGGCTACACCTTC
CATSRGSRGEGYTF
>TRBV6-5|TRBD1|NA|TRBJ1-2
TGTGCCAGCAGTTACTCGTTTACAGGGGGAGATGGCTACACCTTC
CASSYSFTGGDGYTF
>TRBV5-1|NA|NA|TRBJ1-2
TGCGCCAGCAGCTTGTCAGGGAGGTATGGCTACACCTTC
CASSLSGRYGYTF
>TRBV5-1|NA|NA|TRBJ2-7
TGCGCCAGCAGCTTGGACCCAGCGGACAGCTCCTACGAGCAGTACTTC
CASSLDPADSSYEQYF
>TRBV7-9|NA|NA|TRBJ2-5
TGTGCCAGCAGCTTAGACCCAGGACTAAAGGCCCAGTACTTC
CASSLDPGLKAQYF
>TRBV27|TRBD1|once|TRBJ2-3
TGTGCCAGCAGATCAGGGGGCGATACGCAGTATTTT
CASRSGGDTQYF
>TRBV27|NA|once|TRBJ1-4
TGTGCCAGCAGTTTAGCCAGGGGTGCTGAAAAACTGTTTTTT
CASSLARGAEKLFF
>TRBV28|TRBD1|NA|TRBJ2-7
TGTGCCAGCAGTCTTGCTAGACAGGGATACGAGCAGTACTTC
CASSLARQGYEQYF
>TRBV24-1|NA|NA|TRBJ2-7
TGTGCCACCAGTGATTCCGACTATAAATCCTACGAGCAGTACTTC
CATSDSDYKSYEQYF
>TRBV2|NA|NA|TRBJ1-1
TGTGCCAGCATGGAAGGGGCTGGGTACACTGAAGCTTTCTTT
CASMEGAGYTEAFF
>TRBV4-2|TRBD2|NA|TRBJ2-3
TGTGCCAGCAGCCGCCCTAGCGGGAGCGTCTCAGATACGCAGTATTTT
CASSRPSGSVSDTQYF
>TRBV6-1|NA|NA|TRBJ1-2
TGTGCCAGCAGTGAATCAGCGGGGAAAGGCGGCTACACCTTC
CASSESAGKGGYTF
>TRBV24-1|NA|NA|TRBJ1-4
TGTGCCACAGCGCAGGGTTCAGATGAAAAACTGTTTTTT
CATAQGSDEKLFF
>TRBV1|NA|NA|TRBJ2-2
TGCACCAGCAGCCAAGATCCCCCCTTGGCTGAGACTGCCATGAACACCGGGGAGCTGTTTTTT
CTSSQDPPLAETAMNTGELFF
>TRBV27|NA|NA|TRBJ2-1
TGTGCCAGCAGTGCCGTACTAGTTGCCAATGAGCAGTTCTTC
CASSAVLVANEQFF
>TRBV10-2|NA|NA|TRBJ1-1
TGCGCCAGCAGTGCGGGGGCTGAAGCTTTCTTT
CASSAGAEAFF
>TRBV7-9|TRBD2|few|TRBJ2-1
TGTGCCAGCAGCCTATCCCTAGCGGGGTCCTCCAATGAGCAGTTCTTC
CASSLSLAGSSNEQFF
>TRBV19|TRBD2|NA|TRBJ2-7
TGTGCCAGTAAGGGTAGCGGGGCCTACGAGCAGTACTTC
CASKGSGAYEQYF
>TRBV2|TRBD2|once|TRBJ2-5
TGTGCCAGCAGTGCCTTAAGGACTAGCGGAGGGGAGACCCAGTACTTC
CASSALRTSGGETQYF
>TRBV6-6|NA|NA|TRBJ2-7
TGTGCCAGCAGTTACGCTGGCACATCCTCCTACGAGCAGTACTTC
CASSYAGTSSYEQYF
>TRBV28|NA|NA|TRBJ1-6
TGTGCCAGCAGTTTATGGCGGCAGATAAATTCACCCCTCCACTTT
CASSLWRQINSPLHF
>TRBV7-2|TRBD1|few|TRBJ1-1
TGTGCCAGCTTACTCGGACAGGGTAAAGTTGAAGCTTTCTTT
CASLLGQGKVEAFF
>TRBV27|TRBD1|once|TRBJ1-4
TGTGCCAGCAGTTTATCTGGTTGGGGACAGCGAGAACTGTTTTTT
CASSLSGWGQRELFF
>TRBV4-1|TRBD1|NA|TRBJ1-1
TGCGCCAGCAGCCACGGACAGGCCCGCACTGAAGCTTTCTTT
CASSHGQARTEAFF
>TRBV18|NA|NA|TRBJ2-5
TGTGCCAGCTCACCCGCGGGGGCCCGGGAGACCCAGTACTTC
CASSPAGARETQYF
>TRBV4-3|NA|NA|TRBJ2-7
TGCGCCAGCAGCCAAGATAACGGGGGAGCGTACGAGCAGTACTTC
CASSQDNGGAYEQYF
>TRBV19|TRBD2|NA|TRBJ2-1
TGTGCCAGTATCGGGTCTGGTCTCGGGAGGGGGGACAATGAGCAGTTCTTC
CASIGSGLGRGDNEQFF
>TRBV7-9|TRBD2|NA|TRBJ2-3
TGTGCCAGCAGCTTCTGGGGACTACTTGCAGATACGCAGTATTTT
CASSFWGLLADTQYF
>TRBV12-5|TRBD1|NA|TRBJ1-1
TGTGCTAGTGGTTTGGACTCGACAGGGGGTTATACTGAAGCTTTCTTT
CASGLDSTGGYTEAFF
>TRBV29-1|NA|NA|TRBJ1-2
TGCAGCGTTGGGGACTCCCATGGCTACACCTTC
CSVGDSHGYTF
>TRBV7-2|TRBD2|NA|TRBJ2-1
TGTGCCAGCAGCTTGCGGCTAGCGGCCGATGAGCAGTTCTTC
CASSLRLAADEQFF
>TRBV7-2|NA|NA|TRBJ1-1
TGTGCCAGCAGCTTCCGGGACACCTTGAACACTGAAGCTTTCTTT
CASSFRDTLNTEAFF
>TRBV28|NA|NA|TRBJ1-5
TGTGCCAGCAGTCCAAACAGGGACAATCAGCCCCAGCATTTT
CASSPNRDNQPQHF
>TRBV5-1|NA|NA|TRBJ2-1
TGCGCCAGCAGCCTGGATGAGAGGTCCTCCTACAATGAGCAGTTCTTC
CASSLDERSSYNEQFF
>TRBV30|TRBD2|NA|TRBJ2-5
TGTGCCTGGAGTTTAGCGGGAGGGGGGCAAGAGACCCAGTACTTC
CAWSLAGGGQETQYF
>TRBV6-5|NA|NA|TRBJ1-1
TGTGCCAGCAGTTACCGGGAGATGGGCACTGAAGCTTTCTTT
CASSYREMGTEAFF
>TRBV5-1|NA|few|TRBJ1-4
TGCGCCAGCCGTTCGGGGGGGGCGGATGAAAAACTGTTTTTT
CASRSGGADEKLFF
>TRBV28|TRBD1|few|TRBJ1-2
TGTGCCAGCAGTCCCCCCTCCGGGACAGGGTACGGCTACACCTTC
CASSPPSGTGYGYTF
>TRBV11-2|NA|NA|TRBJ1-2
TGTGCCAGCAGCTCAGAACCCGTGCGGGCGCCTACCCCCGACTATGGCTACACCTTC
CASSSEPVRAPTPDYGYTF
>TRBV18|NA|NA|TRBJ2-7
TGTGCCAGCTCACCACTAGACGATGGGCTCTCCGAGCAGTACTTC
CASSPLDDGLSEQYF
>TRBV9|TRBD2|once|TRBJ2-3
TGTGCCAGCAGCGTAGGAGAAGCGGGAGGAATCACAGATACGCAGTATTTT
CASSVGEAGGITDTQYF
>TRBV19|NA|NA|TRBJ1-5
TGTGCCAGTAGTGGGGGGGGCACGCTTAGCAATCAGCCCCAGCATTTT
CASSGGGTLSNQPQHF
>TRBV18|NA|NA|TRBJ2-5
TGTGCCAGCTCGATTTTTGGGGAGGTACAAGAGACCCAGTACTTC
CASSIFGEVQETQYF
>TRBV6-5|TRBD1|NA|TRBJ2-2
TGTGCCAGCAGGCCGGGACAGGGCGGCACCGGGGAGCTGTTTTTT
CASRPGQGGTGELFF
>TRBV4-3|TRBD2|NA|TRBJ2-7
TGCGCCAGCAGCCAAGATATTGGGATCTTAGCGGGAGCGTTAACCTACGAGCAGTACTTC
CASSQDIGILAGALTYEQYF
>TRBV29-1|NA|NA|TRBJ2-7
TGCAGCGTTGAAGATGGGAGAAGCTACGAGCAGTACTTC
CSVEDGRSYEQYF
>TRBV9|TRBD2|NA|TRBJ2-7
TGTGCCAGCAGCGTATCCCTAGCGGGAACTTACGAGCAGTACTTC
CASSVSLAGTYEQYF